This TCR beta chain comes out of a study of cytomegalovirus exposure and HLA in healthy donors. Primers: 60 Vbeta forward and 13 Jbeta reverse. This table comes from immunoSEQ multiplex PCR, and its TCRdb copy is limited to in-frame clones, with some not included. The sample lists 150,000 to 200,000 clones, around 68% occurring once. Germline CDR1 and CDR2: SGHRS and YFSETQ. J gave up 6 bases and V 2 bases, and 5 bases lay outside the gene matches. The CDR3 length is 14 residues. The V and J genes are TRBV5-1 and TRBJ1-2; 9 positions agree with TRBD1. The sequenced sample was PBMCs. The clonotype comes from a woman aged 40-49 years in good health and CMV-seropositive. The CDR3 spells CASSLPTGGDGYTF. In nucleotides, the CDR3 is TGCGCCAGCAGCTTACCTACAGGGGGCGATGGCTACACCTTC.